This is a list of T cell receptor beta chains from one sample in a study of T cell repertoires in cytomegalovirus infection. One entry per CDR3 protein, called by TCRdb with MiXCR from the reads. The profile shows 300,000 or so distinct CDR3 sequences, about 23% of them singletons. Sequenced material: PBMCs. These receptors all stem from a human donor in good health (CMV status not recorded). Some clones in this sample may be carry-over from other donors' samples. The CDR3 runs from the conserved cysteine through the conserved F or W. A D gene is named only where the DNA matches it firmly. Clone size is given for some rows only: seen once, a few or many times, or a class if the clone is expanded.

abundance: -
v_gene: TRBV11-2
j_gene: TRBJ1-1
d_gene: -
CDR3aa: CASSLEFGKLNTEAFF
CDR3nt: TGTGCCAGCAGCTTAGAATTTGGGAAGCTAAACACTGAAGCTTTCTTT

abundance: -
v_gene: TRBV10-3
j_gene: TRBJ1-2
d_gene: -
CDR3aa: CAMTPNTGTHGYTF
CDR3nt: TGTGCCATGACCCCTAATACAGGGACGCATGGCTACACCTTC

abundance: -
v_gene: TRBV5-8
j_gene: TRBJ1-6
d_gene: -
CDR3aa: CASSLSSDSPLHF
CDR3nt: TGTGCCAGCAGCCTTTCATCAGATTCACCCCTCCACTTT

abundance: few
v_gene: TRBV14
j_gene: TRBJ1-1
d_gene: -
CDR3aa: CASSPTRGGKRNTEAFF
CDR3nt: TGTGCCAGCAGCCCCACCCGGGGGGGGAAACGGAACACTGAAGCTTTCTTT

abundance: -
v_gene: TRBV5-1
j_gene: TRBJ2-2
d_gene: -
CDR3aa: CASSTKPENTGELFF
CDR3nt: TGCGCCAGCAGTACTAAACCGGAAAACACCGGGGAGCTGTTTTTT

abundance: -
v_gene: TRBV7-2
j_gene: TRBJ2-3
d_gene: TRBD2
CDR3aa: CASSFRAGVIQDTQYF
CDR3nt: TGTGCCAGCAGCTTTAGAGCGGGAGTGATACAAGATACGCAGTATTTT

abundance: few
v_gene: TRBV28
j_gene: TRBJ1-5
d_gene: TRBD1
CDR3aa: CASSQQGTGYQPQHF
CDR3nt: TGTGCCAGCAGCCAACAGGGGACCGGGTATCAGCCCCAGCATTTT

abundance: -
v_gene: TRBV20-1
j_gene: TRBJ2-1
d_gene: TRBD2
CDR3aa: CSASPLRGGREQFF
CDR3nt: TGCAGTGCTAGCCCACTCCGGGGGGGCCGTGAGCAGTTCTTC

abundance: many
v_gene: TRBV7-8
j_gene: TRBJ2-1
d_gene: TRBD2
CDR3aa: CASSLEAGVRNEQFF
CDR3nt: TGTGCCAGCAGCTTAGAAGCGGGAGTACGCAATGAGCAGTTCTTC

abundance: many
v_gene: TRBV4-1
j_gene: TRBJ1-5
d_gene: -
CDR3aa: CASRRPRVCNQPQHF
CDR3nt: TGCGCCAGCAGGCGCCCCCGGGTTTGCAATCAGCCCCAGCATTTT

abundance: -
v_gene: TRBV29-1
j_gene: TRBJ2-7
d_gene: -
CDR3aa: CSVVKGGGVEQYF
CDR3nt: TGCAGCGTTGTAAAGGGAGGGGGGGTCGAGCAGTACTTC

abundance: -
v_gene: TRBV9
j_gene: TRBJ2-7
d_gene: -
CDR3aa: CASSASTYHEQYF
CDR3nt: TGTGCCAGCAGCGCCTCGACATACCACGAGCAGTACTTC

abundance: few
v_gene: TRBV15
j_gene: TRBJ1-1
d_gene: -
CDR3aa: CATSRTGPGHPNTEAFF
CDR3nt: TGTGCCACCAGCAGGACTGGTCCGGGACATCCGAACACTGAAGCTTTCTTT

abundance: many
v_gene: TRBV6-2/TRBV6-3
j_gene: TRBJ1-5
d_gene: -
CDR3aa: CASSYSLGTGNQPQHF
CDR3nt: TGTGCCAGCAGTTACTCCCTAGGGACGGGCAATCAGCCCCAGCATTTT

abundance: many
v_gene: TRBV6-1
j_gene: TRBJ2-3
d_gene: TRBD1
CDR3aa: CASSKDRGRTDTQYF
CDR3nt: TGTGCCAGCAGTAAGGACAGGGGGCGCACAGATACGCAGTATTTT

abundance: few
v_gene: TRBV12-3/TRBV12-4
j_gene: TRBJ2-7
d_gene: TRBD2
CDR3aa: CASNLGLAGVYEQYF
CDR3nt: TGTGCCAGCAACCTTGGACTAGCGGGGGTCTACGAGCAGTACTTC

abundance: few
v_gene: TRBV19
j_gene: TRBJ2-2
d_gene: TRBD1
CDR3aa: CASRYPDRVSLYTGELFF
CDR3nt: TGTGCCAGTAGATATCCGGACAGGGTGTCGTTGTACACCGGGGAGCTGTTTTTT

abundance: -
v_gene: TRBV25-1
j_gene: TRBJ2-7
d_gene: -
CDR3aa: CASSEYRTASSYEQYF
CDR3nt: TGTGCCAGCAGTGAATATAGGACGGCGAGCTCCTACGAGCAGTACTTC

abundance: few
v_gene: TRBV29-1
j_gene: TRBJ2-5
d_gene: -
CDR3aa: CSVDRRNQETQYF
CDR3nt: TGCAGCGTTGATCGGCGGAACCAAGAGACCCAGTACTTC

abundance: many
v_gene: TRBV7-2
j_gene: TRBJ1-1
d_gene: TRBD1
CDR3aa: CADQRQGGNTEAFF
CDR3nt: TGTGCCGACCAAAGACAGGGCGGAAACACTGAAGCTTTCTTT

abundance: many
v_gene: TRBV7-2
j_gene: TRBJ2-2
d_gene: -
CDR3aa: CASDNGGTVAGELFF
CDR3nt: TGTGCCAGCGACAACGGGGGTACCGTCGCCGGGGAGCTGTTTTTT

abundance: -
v_gene: TRBV4-3
j_gene: TRBJ2-1
d_gene: TRBD2
CDR3aa: CASSQDGQAGGRFF
CDR3nt: TGCGCCAGCAGCCAAGATGGGCAAGCGGGAGGCCGTTTCTTC

abundance: -
v_gene: TRBV28
j_gene: TRBJ2-7
d_gene: -
CDR3aa: CASSLSRHEQYF
CDR3nt: TGTGCCAGCAGTTTATCGAGGCACGAGCAGTACTTC

abundance: -
v_gene: TRBV5-6
j_gene: TRBJ2-2
d_gene: TRBD1
CDR3aa: CASSLGQGVGELFF
CDR3nt: TGTGCCAGCAGCTTGGGGCAGGGGGTCGGGGAGCTGTTTTTT

abundance: -
v_gene: TRBV7-9
j_gene: TRBJ2-5
d_gene: TRBD1
CDR3aa: CASQSTGGKETQYF
CDR3nt: TGTGCCAGCCAGTCGACAGGGGGTAAAGAGACCCAGTACTTC

abundance: -
v_gene: TRBV25-1
j_gene: TRBJ2-5
d_gene: TRBD2
CDR3aa: CASSEFGGVQETQYF
CDR3nt: TGTGCCAGCAGTGAATTCGGGGGGGTACAAGAGACCCAGTACTTC

abundance: -
v_gene: TRBV19
j_gene: TRBJ2-1
d_gene: -
CDR3aa: CASSMEVYNEQFF
CDR3nt: TGTGCCAGTAGTATGGAGGTCTACAATGAGCAGTTCTTC

abundance: -
v_gene: TRBV18
j_gene: TRBJ2-3
d_gene: TRBD2
CDR3aa: CASSPGLSDTQYF
CDR3nt: TGTGCCAGCTCACCGGGACTATCAGATACGCAGTATTTT

abundance: many
v_gene: TRBV7-2
j_gene: TRBJ2-2
d_gene: TRBD2
CDR3aa: CASSLREGVTGELFF
CDR3nt: TGTGCCAGCAGCTTGCGGGAGGGTGTAACCGGGGAGCTGTTTTTT